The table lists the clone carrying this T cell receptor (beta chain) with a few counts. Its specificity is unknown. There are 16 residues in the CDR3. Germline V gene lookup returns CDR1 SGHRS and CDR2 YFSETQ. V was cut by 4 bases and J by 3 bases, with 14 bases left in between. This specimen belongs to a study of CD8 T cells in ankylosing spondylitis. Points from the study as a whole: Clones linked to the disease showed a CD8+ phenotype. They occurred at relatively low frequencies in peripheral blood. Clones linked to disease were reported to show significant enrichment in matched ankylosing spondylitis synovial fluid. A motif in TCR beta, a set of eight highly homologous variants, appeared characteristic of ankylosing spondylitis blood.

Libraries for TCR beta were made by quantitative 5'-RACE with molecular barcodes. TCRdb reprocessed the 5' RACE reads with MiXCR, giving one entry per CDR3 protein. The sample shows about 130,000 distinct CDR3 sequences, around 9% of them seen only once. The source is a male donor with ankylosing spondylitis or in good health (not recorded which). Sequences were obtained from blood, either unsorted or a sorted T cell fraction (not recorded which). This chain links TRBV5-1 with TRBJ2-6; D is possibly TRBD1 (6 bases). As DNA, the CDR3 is TGCGCCAGCAGCCCAACAGGGTTTTTTGGGGCCAACGTCCTGACTTTC. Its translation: CASSPTGFFGANVLTF.